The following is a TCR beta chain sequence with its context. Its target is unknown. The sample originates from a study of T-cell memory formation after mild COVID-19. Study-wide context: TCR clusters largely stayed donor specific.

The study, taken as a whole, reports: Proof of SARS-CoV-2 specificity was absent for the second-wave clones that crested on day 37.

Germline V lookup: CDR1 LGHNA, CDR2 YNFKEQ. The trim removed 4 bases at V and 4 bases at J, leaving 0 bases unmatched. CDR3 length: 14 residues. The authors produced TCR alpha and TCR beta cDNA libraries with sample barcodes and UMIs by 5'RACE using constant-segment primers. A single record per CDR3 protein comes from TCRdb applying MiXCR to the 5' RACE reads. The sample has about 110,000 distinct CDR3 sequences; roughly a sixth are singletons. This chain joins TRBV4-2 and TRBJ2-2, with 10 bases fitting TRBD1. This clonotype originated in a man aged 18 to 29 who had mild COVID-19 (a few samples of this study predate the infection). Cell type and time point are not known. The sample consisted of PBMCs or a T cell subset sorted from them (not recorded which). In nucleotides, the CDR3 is TGTGCCAGCAGCCGGACAGGGGGCACCGGGGAGCTGTTTTTT. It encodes CASSRTGGTGELFF.